The sample holds one count of the clone carrying this TCR beta chain. Its antigen remains unidentified. Profiling relied on immunoSEQ multiplex PCR, and the TCRdb table lists in-frame clones only, not all of them. The table includes about 62,000 clones, roughly three quarters detected once. The data belong to a study of radiotherapy plus CTLA-4 blockade in lung cancer. Study-wide context: With less than 40% of patients having disease control, objective responses were seen in roughly 18%. General study points: Alongside interferon-beta, early blood T cell clone dynamics were reportedly the best predictor of response. Clones derived from tumor TCRs expanded in blood after radiotherapy plus ipilimumab.

The CDR3 runs to 16 residues. J was trimmed by 3 bases and V by 5 bases; bases with no gene match: 6. Per germline, CDR1 SGHVS and CDR2 FQNEAQ. CTLA-4 blockade with ipilimumab, together with focal radiation, was given to patients with chemo-refractory metastatic non-small-cell lung cancer. The chain employs TRBV7-8 and TRBJ2-5; 13 bases match TRBD2. The source material was peripheral blood, sampled from a patient treated with radiotherapy plus ipilimumab. The sequence was obtained from a human donor with non-small cell lung cancer who had a complete response to radiotherapy plus ipilimumab. The CDR3 coding sequence is TGTGCCAGCAGCAAAACTAGCGGGGGGGCCGAAGAGACCCAGTACTTC. Translated, it gives CASSKTSGGAEETQYF.